This is a list of T cell receptor beta chains from one sample in a study of T cell responses to AZD1222 COVID-19 vaccine. TCRdb's copy holds only in-frame clones and misses some; the assay was immunoSEQ multiplex PCR. The sample includes roughly 100,000 clones, 70% to 90% of them seen just once. The sample was peripheral blood, taken on day 0 of AZD1222 vaccination. These receptors originate from an adult in good health. CDR3s include the opening cysteine and the closing phenylalanine or tryptophan.

TRBV18	TRBJ2-4	CASSGLGTGDGPAKNIQYF
TRBV6-5	TRBJ1-3	CASSHVSSGNTIYF
TRBV4-2	TRBJ1-2	CASSQDWRGLDGYTF
TRBV7-2	TRBJ1-2	CASSKQENYGYTF
TRBV5-1	TRBJ2-5	CASSFSETQYF
TRBV5-6	TRBJ1-4	CASSPNRGGEKLFF
TRBV10-3	TRBJ1-1	CAISEGRRGGLNTEAFF
TRBV5-4	TRBJ2-7	CASSFPGSTYEQYF
TRBV3-1/TRBV3-2	TRBJ2-2	CASSLNAGSGELFF
TRBV4-2	TRBJ2-7	CASTQASGGSYEQYF
TRBV4-2	TRBJ2-5	CASSQDRETQYF
TRBV11-2	TRBJ1-4	CASSLVGRGRLGSNEKLFF
TRBV19	TRBJ1-5	CASSSSGTKNQPQHF
TRBV2	TRBJ1-5	CASTRDRYNQPQHF
TRBV5-1	TRBJ1-2	CASSLVGVNYGYTF
TRBV7-8	TRBJ1-5	CASSPPGQFDQPQHF
TRBV7-2	TRBJ2-1	CASSSNSYNEQFF
TRBV7-3	TRBJ2-1	CASSGRIRDEQFF
TRBV7-2	TRBJ2-2	CASSSDLAGGPRTGELFF
TRBV6-5	TRBJ2-5	CASSPFVAETQYF
TRBV5-1	TRBJ2-2	CASSLVGVPGGTGELFF
TRBV12-3/TRBV12-4	TRBJ1-4	CASSFEGKKLFF
TRBV12-2	TRBJ1-2	CASRLRSNKDF
TRBV27	TRBJ2-7	CASTKLLAGGPHEQYF
TRBV6-5	TRBJ2-1	CATGQGGEQFF
TRBV19	TRBJ2-7	CASSIVASGGLYEQYF
TRBV28	TRBJ1-1	CASRTPNTEAFF
TRBV30	TRBJ2-7	CAWDRQDLPHEQYF
TRBV9	TRBJ2-5	CASSTGLQETQYF
TRBV19	TRBJ2-3	CASSIGHRTDTQYF
TRBV28	TRBJ2-5	CASRAGEGGQETQYF
TRBV12-3/TRBV12-4	TRBJ2-5	CASSNRGGETQYF
TRBV28	TRBJ1-5	CASSLDWAKPQHF
TRBV28	TRBJ1-5	CASSSSSAGNNQPQHF
TRBV7-9	TRBJ2-1	CASSLARGGMANEQFF
TRBV7-9	TRBJ2-7	CASSPTGAGDLSYEQYF
TRBV9	TRBJ2-1	CASSPQREILYNEQFF
TRBV10-2	TRBJ1-3	CASSDRDREKELGNTIYF
TRBV28	TRBJ1-5	CASRPKGPGQGYSNQPQHF
TRBV28	TRBJ1-2	CASLTGGYGYTF
TRBV6-4	TRBJ2-2	CASSSQGGTGELFF
TRBV19	TRBJ1-2	CASGQTLGYGYTF
TRBV19	TRBJ2-3	CASSINILTDTQYF
TRBV7-2	TRBJ2-5	CASSLGQGVRETQYF
TRBV7-9	TRBJ1-2	CASSSGRGFDYGYTF
TRBV7-9	TRBJ2-7	CASSLDLGGSGIYEQYF
TRBV28	TRBJ2-1	CASSPIRVSYNEQFF
TRBV12-3/TRBV12-4	TRBJ1-3	CASSFGGRNTIYF
TRBV5-1	TRBJ1-2	CASSLGTGGAGDGYTF
TRBV5-1	TRBJ2-7	CASSSNRDRVYEQYF
TRBV5-1	TRBJ2-1	CASKGAGLSYNEQFF
TRBV20-1	TRBJ2-7	CSASGGGEQYF
TRBV29-1	TRBJ1-2	CSVDPGYGYTF
TRBV5-1	TRBJ1-1	CASSLDRDAEAFF